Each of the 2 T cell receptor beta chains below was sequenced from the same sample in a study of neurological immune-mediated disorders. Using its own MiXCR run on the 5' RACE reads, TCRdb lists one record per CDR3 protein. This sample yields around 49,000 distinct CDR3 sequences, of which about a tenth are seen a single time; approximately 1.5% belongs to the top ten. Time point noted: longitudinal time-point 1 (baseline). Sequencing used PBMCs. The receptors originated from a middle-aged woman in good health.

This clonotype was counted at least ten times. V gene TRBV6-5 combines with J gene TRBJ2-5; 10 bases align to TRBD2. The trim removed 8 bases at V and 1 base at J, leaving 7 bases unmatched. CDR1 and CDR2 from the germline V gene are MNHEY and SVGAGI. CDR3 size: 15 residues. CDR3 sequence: CASGETSGSQETQYF. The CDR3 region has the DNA TGTGCCAGCGGGGAGACTAGCGGGTCCCAAGAGACCCAGTACTTC.

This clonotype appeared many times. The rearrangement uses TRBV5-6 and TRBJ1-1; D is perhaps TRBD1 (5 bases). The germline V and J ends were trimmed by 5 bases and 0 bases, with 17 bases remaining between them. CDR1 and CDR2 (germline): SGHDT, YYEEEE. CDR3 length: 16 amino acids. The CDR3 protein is CASRKLGVQMNTEAFF. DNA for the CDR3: TGTGCCAGCAGGAAATTGGGGGTTCAGATGAACACTGAAGCTTTCTTT.